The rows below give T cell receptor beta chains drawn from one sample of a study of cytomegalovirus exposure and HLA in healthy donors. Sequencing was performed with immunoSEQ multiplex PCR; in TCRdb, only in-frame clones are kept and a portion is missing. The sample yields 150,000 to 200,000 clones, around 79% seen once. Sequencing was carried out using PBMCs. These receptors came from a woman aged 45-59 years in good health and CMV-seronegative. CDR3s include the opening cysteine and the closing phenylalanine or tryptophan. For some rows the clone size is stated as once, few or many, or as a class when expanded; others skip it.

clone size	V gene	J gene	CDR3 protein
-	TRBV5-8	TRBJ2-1	CASPFVRGAGEQFF
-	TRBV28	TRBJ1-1	CASSLGPFRDTEAFF
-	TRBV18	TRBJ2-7	CASSPAGRFLLYEQYF
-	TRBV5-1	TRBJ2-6	CASSPELPLAGANVLTF
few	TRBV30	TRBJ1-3	CAWSVGGNTIYF
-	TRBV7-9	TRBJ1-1	CASSPQANTEAFF
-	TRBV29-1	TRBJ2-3	CSLTRDRGTDTQYF
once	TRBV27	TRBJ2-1	CASSLGMMVAEQFF
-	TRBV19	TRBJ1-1	CASNPNVRNTEAFF
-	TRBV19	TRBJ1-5	CASSPDRGYNQPQHF
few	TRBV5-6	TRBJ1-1	CASSLQYTEAFF
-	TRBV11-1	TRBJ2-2	CASTPSGGWPGELFF
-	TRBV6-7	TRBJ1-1	CASSYFPGDTEAFF
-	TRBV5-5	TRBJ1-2	CASSLVWGRELVGYTF
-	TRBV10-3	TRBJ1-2	CAISEYSNGYTF
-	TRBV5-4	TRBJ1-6	CASSLSLNSPLHF
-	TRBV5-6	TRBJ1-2	CASSWGQGKANYGYTF
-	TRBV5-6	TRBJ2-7	CASSLVAAYEQYF
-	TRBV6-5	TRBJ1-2	CASSPPGTDGYTF
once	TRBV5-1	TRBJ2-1	CASSATSGSVNEQFF
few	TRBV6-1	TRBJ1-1	CASKGRGLVNTEAFF
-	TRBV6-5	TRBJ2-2	CASRRIPNTGELFF